These 23 T cell receptor beta chains originate from one sample sequenced in a study of blood T cell repertoires in COVID-19. Produced via immunoSEQ multiplex PCR; TCRdb's table is partial and in-frame only. The top ten clones hold 5.5% of a sample with some 140,000 clones, more than 70% of them seen once. The sequenced sample was PBMCs or T cells enriched from blood (not recorded which). These receptors were collected from a man between 40 and 49 years old with acute COVID-19.

J is TRBJ1-6 and V is TRBV21-1; the table's D call TRBD1 went unverified against the DNA. TRBV21-1 is noted as a pseudogene. CDR3 length: 14 amino acids. DNA for the CDR3: TGTGCCAGCAAACCGAACAGGGACAATTCACCCCTCCACTTT. This codes for CASKPNRDNSPLHF.

The CDR3 loop is CASSSGRRGEAFF. The CDR3 region has the DNA TGTGCCAGCAGTTCGGGACGGAGGGGCGAAGCTTTCTTT. The chain links TRBV6-5 to TRBJ1-1, with D tentatively TRBD1 (5 bases). Germline lookup yields CDR1 MNHEY and CDR2 SVGAGI. V lost 4 bases and J 8 bases, leaving 14 bases between the germline ends. The CDR3 runs to 13 residues.

This clone was observed a few times. This chain joins TRBV9 and TRBJ2-7, with 7 nucleotides matching TRBD1. This CDR3 region has 14 residues. Germline CDR1 and CDR2: SGDLS and YYNGEE. Unmatched junction bases numbered 2, after V lost 2 bases and J lost 0 bases. The CDR3 reads CASSVGQSSYEQYF. CDR3 DNA sequence: TGTGCCAGCAGCGTGGGACAGTCCTCCTACGAGCAGTACTTC.

V usage is TRBV2 and J usage is TRBJ2-7; possibly TRBD1 for D (6 bases). This CDR3 spans 12 amino acids. CDR1 SNHLY and CDR2 FYNNEI come from the germline V gene. The ends were cut back, 5 bases at V and 4 bases at J, with 9 bases in the middle. The CDR3 DNA follows: TGTGCCAGCAGTCCCACAGGGTACGAGCAGTACTTC. Its protein product is CASSPTGYEQYF.

V is TRBV5-4 and J is TRBJ2-3; 7 bases match TRBD2. Germline V gene data show CDR1 as SGHNT and CDR2 as YYREEE (reference sequence). V was clipped by 2 bases and J by 4 bases; unmatched bases: 13. The CDR3 has 17 amino acids. In DNA form, the CDR3 reads TGTGCCAGCAGCTTCGGCCAGGGCGGGAGAGCGGCAGATACGCAGTATTTT. Amino acid sequence: CASSFGQGGRAADTQYF.

The chain joins TRBV7-2 to TRBJ2-2; 8 nucleotides match TRBD2. The V gene's germline CDR1 is SGHTA and CDR2 FQGNSA. After removal of 5 bases from V and 2 bases from J, the junction contained 4 bases not matched to a gene. This CDR3 spans 15 amino acids. CDR3 coding DNA: TGTGCCAGCAGCGGTCTAGCGGGCAACACCGGGGAGCTGTTTTTT. Protein sequence: CASSGLAGNTGELFF.

The rearrangement joins TRBV20-1 to TRBJ1-4, with TRBD1 matching 7 bases. This CDR3 spans 11 amino acids. Germline V CDR1 and CDR2: DFQATT, SNEGSKA (reference sequence). Trimming cost V 4 bases and J 8 bases; bases outside gene matches: 1. The CDR3 region is CSAIRGEKLFF. The CDR3 DNA sequence: TGCAGTGCTATCAGGGGGGAAAAACTGTTTTTT.

The chain has TRBV9 and TRBJ1-1; unclear D gene. V gave up 4 bases and J gave up 0 bases, with 7 bases separating them. The CDR3 is 13 amino acids. The germline V gene has CDR1 SGDLS and CDR2 YYNGEE. The CDR3 DNA sequence: TGTGCCAGCAGCCCCACAGTGAACACTGAAGCTTTCTTT. Encoded protein: CASSPTVNTEAFF.

This chain uses TRBV6-6 with TRBJ2-2; D not resolved. The V gene lost 6 bases and the J gene lost 6 bases, with 11 bases spanning the gap. Germline V gene lookup returns CDR1 MNHNY and CDR2 SVGAGI (reference sequence). The CDR3 is 13 residues long. Here the CDR3 DNA reads TGTGCCAGCAGGCTAGGAAGTTCCGGGGAGCTGTTTTTT. Amino acids: CASRLGSSGELFF.

In this sample, this clone turned up a few times. The genes are TRBV5-4 and TRBJ1-4; D ambiguous. This CDR3 has 15 residues. V was clipped by 0 bases and J by 0 bases, with 6 bases between them. Per the germline V gene, CDR1 is SGHNT and CDR2 is YYREEE (reference sequence). CDR3 nucleotides: TGTGCCAGCAGCTTGGGTCGTGCAACTAATGAAAAACTGTTTTTT. Translated: CASSLGRATNEKLFF.

The chain uses TRBV27 and TRBJ2-7; TRBD2 agrees at 7 bases. This CDR3 region has 13 residues. Germline values: CDR1 MNHEY, CDR2 SMNVEV (reference sequence). The V and J ends lost 8 bases and 4 bases, in that order; junction bases with no gene match: 8. CDR3 sequence reads: CASGAGGRYEQYF. The CDR3 DNA follows: TGTGCCAGCGGAGCCGGGGGGAGATACGAGCAGTACTTC.

CDR3 in amino acids: CASSYGQHQPQHF. The CDR3 coding sequence is TGTGCCAGCAGCTACGGACAGCATCAGCCCCAGCATTTT. The chain recombines TRBV11-2 with TRBJ1-5, with a tentative D call TRBD1 (6 bases). The V end lost 4 bases, the J end lost 5 bases, and 9 bases lay between the germline ends. CDR1 is SGHAT, CDR2 FQNNGV, per germline. This CDR3 comprises 13 residues.

CDR3 in amino acids: CASSPSSGNTIYF. DNA for the CDR3: TGTGCCAGCAGCCCCTCCTCTGGAAACACCATATATTTT. The rearrangement links TRBV12-3 or TRBV12-4 to TRBJ1-3, with D unclear. Between the trimmed V and J ends, which lost 6 bases and 0 bases, there was a span of 6 bases. The CDR3 runs 13 residues.

The chain carries TRBV5-1 and TRBJ1-1; D gene unclear. The V and J ends lost 0 bases and 0 bases respectively, with 6 bases between them. This CDR3 has 14 amino acids. Per germline, CDR1 SGHRS and CDR2 YFSETQ. The CDR3 nucleotides read TGCGCCAGCAGCTTGGGAGGGATGAACACTGAAGCTTTCTTT. Encoded protein: CASSLGGMNTEAFF. The variable domain in full, completed from reference TRBV5-1 and TRBJ1-1, reads KAGVTQTPRYLIKTRGQQVTLSCSPISGHRSVSWYQQTPGQGLQFLFEYFSETQRNKGNFPGRFSGRQFSNSRSEMNVSTLELGDSALYLCASSLGGMNTEAFFGQGTRLTVV.

This clone was seen once. Sequence at one end of the junction differs from germline and may be a read error. This same CDR3 is encoded by further DNA sequences in the sample. The rearrangement joins TRBV9 to TRBJ1-5, with D tentatively TRBD1 (5 bases). The CDR3 runs 15 residues. Germline lookup yields CDR1 SGDLS and CDR2 YYNGEE. CDR3 sequence reads: CASSPGNRINQPQHF. CDR3 bases: TGTGCCAGCAGTCCTGGGAACAGGATCAATCAACCCCAGCATTTT.

The chain recombines TRBV9 with TRBJ2-3; 8 positions match TRBD2. The CDR3 runs 14 residues. Germline trimming cut 0 bases from V and 6 bases from J; bases unmatched to any gene: 3. Germline V gene sequence: CDR1 SGDLS, CDR2 YYNGEE. CDR3 nucleotides: TGTGCCAGCAGCGTAGAGCTAGCGGGCGATACGCAGTATTTT. It encodes CASSVELAGDTQYF.

V usage is TRBV2 and J usage is TRBJ1-1; D gene ambiguous. There are 14 residues in the CDR3. Between the trimmed V and J ends, which lost 7 bases and 7 bases, there was a span of 19 bases. Per germline, CDR1 SNHLY and CDR2 FYNNEI. CDR3 protein: CASTEGGLGGEAFF. For the CDR3, the DNA is TGTGCCAGCACCGAGGGAGGGTTGGGTGGTGAAGCTTTCTTT.

This chain links TRBV5-6 with TRBJ2-1; D is perhaps TRBD1 (5 bases). Germline CDR1 and CDR2: SGHDT and YYEEEE. V lost 4 bases to trimming and J lost 10 bases, with 18 bases between them. This CDR3 contains 14 residues. The CDR3 DNA follows: TGTGCCAGCAGCGCAACCGACGGACATTTAGAGCAGTTCTTC. Encoded protein: CASSATDGHLEQFF.

V gene TRBV27 combines with J gene TRBJ2-1, with a weak D call TRBD1 (5 bases). The CDR3 contains 15 residues. In germline, CDR1 is MNHEY, CDR2 SMNVEV (reference sequence). The germline V and J ends were trimmed by 3 bases and 3 bases, with 12 bases remaining between them. In DNA form, the CDR3 reads TGTGCCAGCAGTTTTGGGCAGGGCGGCTACAATGAGCAGTTCTTC. This gives the protein CASSFGQGGYNEQFF.

The J gene is TRBJ1-5, the V gene TRBV28, with a tentative D call TRBD1 (6 bases). Per the germline V gene, CDR1 is MDHEN and CDR2 is SYDVKM. This CDR3 is built from 16 residues. The V and J ends lost 7 bases and 2 bases respectively, with 18 bases between them. This CDR3 reads CASKNGAGAGNQPQHF. In DNA form, the CDR3 reads TGTGCCAGCAAAAACGGCGCGGGGGCGGGCAATCAGCCCCAGCATTTT. Supplemented by reference TRBV28 and TRBJ1-5, the full variable domain reads DVKVTQSSRYLVKRTGEKVFLECVQDMDHENMFWYRQDPGLGLRLIYFSYDVKMKEKGDIPEGYSVSREKKERFSLILESASTNQTSMYLCASKNGAGAGNQPQHFGDGTRLSIL.

The chain couples TRBV28 to TRBJ2-7; 10 nucleotides match TRBD2. Germline V lookup: CDR1 MDHEN, CDR2 SYDVKM. Losses at the gene ends were 6 bases for V and 2 bases for J; bases not matched to a gene: 7. This CDR3 is built from 15 residues. For the CDR3, the DNA is TGTGCCAGCAGCTACTGGACTAGCGGAGCCTACGAGCAGTACTTC. Translation: CASSYWTSGAYEQYF.

This clone was seen a handful of times. The V gene is TRBV28, the J gene TRBJ1-5; 7 nucleotides match TRBD1. Germline V gene data show CDR1 as MDHEN and CDR2 as SYDVKM. The CDR3 is made up of 16 amino acids. After removal of 10 bases from V and 0 bases from J, the junction contained 12 bases not matched to a gene. The CDR3 reads CATIQGRGYSNQPQHF. DNA of the CDR3: TGTGCCACAATACAGGGGCGAGGGTATAGCAATCAGCCCCAGCATTTT.

The rearrangement uses TRBV7-9 and TRBJ2-5; 7 bases map to TRBD1. The CDR3 has 14 amino acids. V lost 5 bases to trimming and J lost 2 bases; unmatched junction nucleotides: 5. CDR1 and CDR2 (germline): SEHNR, FQNEAQ (reference sequence). The CDR3 is CASSPGGPQETQYF. In DNA form, the CDR3 reads TGTGCCAGCAGCCCAGGGGGACCTCAAGAGACCCAGTACTTC.